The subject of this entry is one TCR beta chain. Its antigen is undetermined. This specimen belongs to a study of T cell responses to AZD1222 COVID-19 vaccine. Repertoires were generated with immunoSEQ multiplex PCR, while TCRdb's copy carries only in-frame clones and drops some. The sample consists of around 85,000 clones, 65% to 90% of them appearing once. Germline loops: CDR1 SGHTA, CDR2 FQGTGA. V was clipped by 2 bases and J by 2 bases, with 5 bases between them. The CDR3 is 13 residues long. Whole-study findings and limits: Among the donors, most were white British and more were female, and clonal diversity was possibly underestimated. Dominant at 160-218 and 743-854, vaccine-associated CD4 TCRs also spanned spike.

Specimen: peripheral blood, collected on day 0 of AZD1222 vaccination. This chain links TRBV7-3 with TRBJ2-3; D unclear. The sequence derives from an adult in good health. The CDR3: CASSLSITDTQYF. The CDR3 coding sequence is TGTGCCAGCAGCTTATCTATCACAGATACGCAGTATTTT.